The clone carrying this T cell receptor beta chain was seen once. The TCR beta repertoire was assessed by survey-level immunoSEQ sequencing. Assay used: immunoSEQ multiplex PCR; TCRdb lists only in-frame clones, some missing. In the table there are approximately 70,000 clones, roughly 95% of which are singletons. Germline values: CDR1 LNHDA, CDR2 SQIVND (reference sequence). The CDR3 covers 13 residues. V was pared by 7 bases and J by 4 bases, with 12 bases between. The TCR was taken from a man aged 40-49 years with rheumatoid arthritis. The J gene is TRBJ2-3, the V gene TRBV19, with D perhaps TRBD2 (5 bases). Sequencing was carried out using PBMCs. The CDR3 DNA is TGTGCCAGTAAGGCGGACTGGGCAGATACGCAGTATTTT. Protein product: CASKADWADTQYF.